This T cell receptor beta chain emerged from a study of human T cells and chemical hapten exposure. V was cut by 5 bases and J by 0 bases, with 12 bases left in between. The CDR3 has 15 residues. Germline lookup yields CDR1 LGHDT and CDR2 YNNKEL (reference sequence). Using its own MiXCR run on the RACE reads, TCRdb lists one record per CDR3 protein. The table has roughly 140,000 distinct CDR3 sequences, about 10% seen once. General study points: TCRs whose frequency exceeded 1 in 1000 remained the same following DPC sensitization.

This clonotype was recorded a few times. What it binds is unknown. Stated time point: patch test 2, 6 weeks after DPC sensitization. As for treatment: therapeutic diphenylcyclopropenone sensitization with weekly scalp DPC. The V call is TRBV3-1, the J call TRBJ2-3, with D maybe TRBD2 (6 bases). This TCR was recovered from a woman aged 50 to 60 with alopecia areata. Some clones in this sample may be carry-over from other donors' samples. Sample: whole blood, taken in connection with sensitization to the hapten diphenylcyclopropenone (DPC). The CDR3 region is CASSLRLGSTDTQYF. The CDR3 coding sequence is TGTGCCAGCAGCTTACGACTAGGGAGCACAGATACGCAGTATTTT.